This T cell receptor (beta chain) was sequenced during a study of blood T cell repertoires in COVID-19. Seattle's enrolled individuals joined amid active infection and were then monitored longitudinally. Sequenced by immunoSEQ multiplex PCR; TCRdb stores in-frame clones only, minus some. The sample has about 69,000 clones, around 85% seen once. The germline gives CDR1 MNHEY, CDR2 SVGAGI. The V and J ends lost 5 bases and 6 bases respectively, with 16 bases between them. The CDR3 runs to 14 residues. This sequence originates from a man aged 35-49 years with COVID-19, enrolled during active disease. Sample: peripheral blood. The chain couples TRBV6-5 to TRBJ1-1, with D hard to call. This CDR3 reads CASSKTSIGAEAFF. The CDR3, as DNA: TGTGCCAGCAGTAAAACATCAATCGGGGCTGAAGCTTTCTTT.